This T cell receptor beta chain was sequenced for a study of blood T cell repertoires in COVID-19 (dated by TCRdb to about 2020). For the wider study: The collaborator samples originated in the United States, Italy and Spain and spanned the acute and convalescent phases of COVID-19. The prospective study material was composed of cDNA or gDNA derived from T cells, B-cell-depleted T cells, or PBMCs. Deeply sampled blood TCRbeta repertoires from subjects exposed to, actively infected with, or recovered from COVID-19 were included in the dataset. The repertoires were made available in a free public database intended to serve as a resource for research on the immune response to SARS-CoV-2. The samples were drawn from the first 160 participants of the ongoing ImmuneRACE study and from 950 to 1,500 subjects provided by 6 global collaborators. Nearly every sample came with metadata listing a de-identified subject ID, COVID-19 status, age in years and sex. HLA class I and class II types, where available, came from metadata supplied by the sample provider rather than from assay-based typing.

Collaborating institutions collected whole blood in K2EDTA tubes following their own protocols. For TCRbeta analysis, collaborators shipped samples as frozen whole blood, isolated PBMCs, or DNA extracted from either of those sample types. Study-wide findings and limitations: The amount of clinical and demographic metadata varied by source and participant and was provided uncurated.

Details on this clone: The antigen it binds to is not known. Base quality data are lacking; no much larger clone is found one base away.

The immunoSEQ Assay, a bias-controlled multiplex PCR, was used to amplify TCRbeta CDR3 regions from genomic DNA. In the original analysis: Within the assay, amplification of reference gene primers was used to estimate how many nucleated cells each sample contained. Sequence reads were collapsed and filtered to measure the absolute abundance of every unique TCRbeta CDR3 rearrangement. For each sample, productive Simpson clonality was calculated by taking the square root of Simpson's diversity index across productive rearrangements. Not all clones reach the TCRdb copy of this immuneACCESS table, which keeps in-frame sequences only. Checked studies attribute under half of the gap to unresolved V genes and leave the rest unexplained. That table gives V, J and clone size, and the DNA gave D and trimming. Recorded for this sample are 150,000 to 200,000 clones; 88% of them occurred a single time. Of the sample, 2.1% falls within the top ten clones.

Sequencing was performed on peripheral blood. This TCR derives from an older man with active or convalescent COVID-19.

The DNA is TGTGCCAGCAGCTGGGACACCCCCGGGGACGAGCAGTACTTC. This yields the protein CASSWDTPGDEQYF. In this chain, TRBV7-8 is recombined with TRBJ2-7, and TRBD1 may be the D gene, going by 6 matching bases. The germline V gene sets CDR1 to SGHVS and CDR2 to FQNEAQ. The CDR3 measures 14 amino acids from cysteine to phenylalanine. CDR3 DNA only is kept here, 42 bases in frame from base 1. V is reduced by 4 bases and J by 5 bases, leaving a spacing of 15 bases between them.